This TCR beta chain was captured by sequencing in a study of blood T cell repertoires in COVID-19 (dated by TCRdb to 2018 to 2020). Notes on the research overall: The collaborator samples originated in the United States, Italy and Spain and spanned the acute and convalescent phases of COVID-19. The repertoires were released in a freely available public database meant as a resource for research on the immune response to SARS-CoV-2. The sample metadata nearly always contained a de-identified subject ID, COVID-19 status, age in years and sex. Deeply sampled blood TCRbeta repertoires from subjects exposed to, actively infected with, or recovered from COVID-19 were included in the dataset. HLA class I and class II types, where available, came from metadata supplied by the sample provider rather than from assay-based typing. The material from the prospective study consisted of cDNA or gDNA derived from T cells, B-cell-depleted T cells, or PBMCs. Samples came from the ongoing ImmuneRACE study (first 160 participants) plus 1,254 subjects from 6 global collaborators.

CDR1 SQVTM and CDR2 ANQGSEA are derived from the germline V gene. From its cysteine to its phenylalanine, the CDR3 spans 12 amino acids. The CDR3 DNA has 36 bases and is translated from base 1. Trimming takes 4 bases from V and 7 bases from J, and the germline ends sit 13 bases apart. In the prospective study, participants were 18 to 89 years old, resided in around 25 geographic areas of the United States, and were enrolled through a virtual design. To assign participants to cohorts, the prospective study relied on clinical history that participants themselves reported in a screening survey and a study questionnaire. ImmuneRACE Cohort 3 recovered participants were defined by two consecutive negative NP/OP PCR tests, healthcare professional clearance, or symptom resolution. Each participant in the prospective study had whole blood, serum and a nasopharyngeal or oropharyngeal swab collected by mobile phlebotomists. Over a roughly 2-month period, participants in the prospective study had the option of providing additional blood draws and questionnaires. Prospective study blood samples were shipped either frozen or at room temperature before DNA extraction.

A word on this clone: What antigen it recognizes has not been identified. There are no base qualities to consult, and no much larger clone falls within one base.

TCRbeta CDR3 regions were amplified from genomic DNA using the immunoSEQ Assay, a bias-controlled multiplex PCR. The study's own analysis went as follows. Within the assay, amplification of reference gene primers was used to estimate how many nucleated cells each sample contained. Sequence reads were collapsed and filtered to measure the absolute abundance of every unique TCRbeta CDR3 rearrangement. For each sample, productive Simpson clonality was calculated as the square root of Simpson's diversity index across productive rearrangements. In TCRdb, the immuneACCESS table is reduced to in-frame sequences with V and J assigned. These tables do not hold every clone; where another copy was compared, an unresolved V gene accounts for under half, and the others remain unexplained. V and J calls plus clone size are reproduced from that table; the DNA served to infer D and trimming. A total of over 200,000 clones appear in this sample, approximately 90% of them only once. About a sixth of the sample is in the top ten clones.

General conclusions and limits of the study: The quantity of clinical and demographic metadata differed by source and by participant and was supplied without curation.

Sequencing was done on a sample of PBMCs or T cells enriched from blood (not recorded which). This sequence uses TRBV29-1 and TRBJ1-2; a weak D assignment points to TRBD1 (6 bases agree). The sequence was collected from a man between 18 and 29 years old who had recovered from COVID-19. Here the CDR3 is given as CSVGVGHRGYTF. The nucleotide sequence reads as follows: TGCAGCGTTGGTGTGGGACATCGTGGCTACACCTTC.